The table lists the clone carrying this T cell receptor (beta chain) with many counts. This entry comes from a study of spatial heterogeneity in lung cancer. The wider study: Across the raw uncorrected reads, a unique TCR and UMI combination was observed, on average, more than ten times.

The time point was: sample taken at primary tumor resection. TCRs were sequenced from unsorted whole RNA of tumor, nontumor lung or PBMC. The 65 or so donors had untreated early-stage non-small cell lung cancer. Unique molecular identifiers tagged every individual TCR cDNA molecule. MiXCR, applied by TCRdb to the 5' RACE reads, yields one record per CDR3 protein. Seen here are fewer than 9,000 distinct CDR3 sequences, 6.5% to 10% observed once, and the top ten hold approximately 30%. Germline loops: CDR1 MDHEN, CDR2 SYDVKM. The V segment lost 2 bases and the J segment 3 bases; nucleotides outside the gene matches: 8. The CDR3 length is 16 residues.

The chain is built from TRBV28 and TRBJ1-2; 8 nucleotides agree with TRBD1. The clonotype comes from a female donor with early-stage non-small cell lung cancer. This sample comprised PBMCs, obtained at surgery. The CDR3 region has the DNA TGTGCCAGCAGTTTAGCCCCTCCGGACAGGGACTATGGCTACACCTTC. Translation gives CASSLAPPDRDYGYTF.